The 18 T cell receptor beta chains presented below share a single source sample, sequenced in a study of beta chain features in type 1 diabetes. Investigators reverse transcribed all isolated RNA, so they sequenced expressed TCRB transcripts. Profiling relied on immunoSEQ multiplex PCR, and the TCRdb table lists in-frame clones only, not all of them. The sample records over 120,000 clones, roughly a tenth being singletons. What was sequenced was naive CD4+ T cells from blood. All receptors come from a man aged 18 to 29 in good health.

The chain is built from TRBV9 and TRBJ2-3, with 7 bases matching TRBD2. After removal of 3 bases from V and 1 base from J, the junction contained 5 bases not matched to a gene. Per the germline V gene, CDR1 is SGDLS and CDR2 is YYNGEE. This CDR3 contains 15 residues. The DNA of the CDR3 is TGTGCCAGCAGCGCCACGGGGGGACGCACAGATACGCAGTATTTT. As protein: CASSATGGRTDTQYF.

This clone was observed at least ten times. The chain combines TRBV4-2 with TRBJ2-7; 7 bases match TRBD1. Germline V gene sequence: CDR1 LGHNA, CDR2 YNFKEQ. V was clipped by 5 bases and J by 3 bases; unmatched bases: 4. The CDR3 length is 13 residues. CDR3 region: CASSSGQRYEQYF. CDR3 DNA: TGTGCCAGCAGCTCGGGACAGCGCTACGAGCAGTACTTC.

This chain links TRBV4-3 with TRBJ1-5, with no clear D. The CDR3 extends over 14 amino acids. The ends were cut back, 1 base at V and 5 bases at J, with 9 bases in the middle. Per the germline V gene, CDR1 is LGHNA and CDR2 is YSLEER. Here the CDR3 DNA reads TGCGCCAGCAGCCAAGCATCCGCAGATCAGCCCCAGCATTTT. Translating gives CASSQASADQPQHF.

This rearrangement joins TRBV11-3 to TRBJ2-3; TRBD2 matches at 11 bases. This CDR3 contains 16 residues. Unmatched junction bases numbered 10, after V lost 5 bases and J lost 6 bases. Germline V gene sequence: CDR1 SGHNT, CDR2 YENEEA. The CDR3 DNA follows: TGTGCCAGCAGCATACGTACTAGCGGGGGAAGGGATACGCAGTATTTT. It specifies CASSIRTSGGRDTQYF.

CDR3: CASSAGQGANTIYF. For the CDR3, the DNA is TGTGCCAGCAGTGCGGGACAGGGAGCAAACACCATATATTTT. The gene calls are TRBV25-1 and TRBJ1-3; 9 bases are shared with TRBD1. V was clipped by 4 bases and J by 6 bases; unmatched bases: 4. The CDR3 contains 14 residues. CDR1 and CDR2 (germline): MGHDK, SYGVNS.

This clone was counted between two and nine times. The chain recombines TRBV19 with TRBJ2-2, with 8 nucleotides matching TRBD1. The V gene's germline CDR1 is LNHDA and CDR2 SQIVND (reference sequence). The CDR3 covers 16 residues. J was trimmed by 3 bases and V by 5 bases; bases with no gene match: 8. The CDR3 bases are TGTGCCAGTAGTCTCAGACAGGGGTCGGACACCGGGGAGCTGTTTTTT. This translates into CASSLRQGSDTGELFF.

This clone was observed a handful of times. The V gene is TRBV19, the J gene TRBJ1-5, with D possibly TRBD1 on 5 matching bases. Germline V gives CDR1 LNHDA, CDR2 SQIVND (reference sequence). V dropped 8 bases and J dropped 2 bases, with 19 bases sitting between them. The CDR3 loop spans 16 amino acids. Here the CDR3 DNA reads TGTGCCAGTCTCCGGGGGATCGGAGTTGGCAATCAGCCCCAGCATTTT. Encoded protein: CASLRGIGVGNQPQHF.

This clone was observed a handful of times. The genes are TRBV7-2 and TRBJ2-5; TRBD2 matches 8 bases. CDR1 and CDR2 (germline): SGHTA, FQGNSA. The CDR3 contains 16 residues. V lost 4 bases to trimming and J lost 2 bases; unmatched junction nucleotides: 9. The CDR3 loop reads CASSSRGGLGQETQYF. The CDR3 nucleotides are TGTGCCAGCAGCTCTAGGGGGGGACTAGGGCAAGAGACCCAGTACTTC.

This clone has more than one count but fewer than ten. The chain links TRBV11-3 to TRBJ2-7, with 11 bases lining up with TRBD2. With 3 bases clipped from V and 5 bases from J, the junction kept 0 bases outside the gene matches. The length of the CDR3 is 13 residues. Germline CDR1 SGHNT, CDR2 YENEEA. CDR3 DNA sequence: TGTGCCAGCAGCTTTAGCGGGGGGGACGAGCAGTACTTC. Its protein product is CASSFSGGDEQYF.

This clone was counted a few times. The V and J genes are TRBV18 and TRBJ2-5; TRBD1 matches at 7 bases. CDR1 KGHSH and CDR2 LQKENI come from the germline V gene. Germline trimming cut 3 bases from V and 3 bases from J; bases unmatched to any gene: 7. This CDR3 contains 15 residues. In nucleotides, the CDR3 is TGTGCCAGCTCACCCAGACCCGGGACAGAAGAGACCCAGTACTTC. This translates into CASSPRPGTEETQYF.

The chain combines TRBV15 with TRBJ2-1; D is unclear. CDR3 length: 13 residues. Between the trimmed V and J ends, which lost 4 bases and 2 bases, there was a span of 6 bases. Germline-derived CDR1 and CDR2 are LNHNV and YYDKDF (reference sequence). CDR3 coding DNA: TGTGCCACCAGCACAAAAACCTACAATGAGCAGTTCTTC. Amino acid sequence: CATSTKTYNEQFF.

In its sample, this clone was seen many times. J is TRBJ1-5 and V is TRBV5-4; D is possibly TRBD1 (6 bases). The V gene's germline CDR1 is SGHNT and CDR2 YYREEE (reference sequence). V lost 4 bases and J 0 bases, leaving 8 bases between the germline ends. This CDR3 has 14 amino acids. The DNA of the CDR3 is TGTGCCAGCAGCCGGGACATTAGCAATCAGCCCCAGCATTTT. This encodes CASSRDISNQPQHF.

In its sample, this clone was seen many times. The gene calls are TRBV7-2 and TRBJ2-7; D ambiguous. The CDR3 spans 11 residues. Germline CDR1 reads SGHTA; CDR2 reads FQGNSA. Trimming cost V 3 bases and J 6 bases, with 6 bases left between them. In DNA, the CDR3 is TGTGCCAGCAGCTTCAGGTCCGAGCAGTACTTC. Its protein is CASSFRSEQYF.

V gene TRBV4-2 combines with J gene TRBJ2-3; 11 positions match TRBD2. After removal of 3 bases from V and 7 bases from J, the junction contained 6 bases not matched to a gene. This CDR3 comprises 15 residues. Germline lookup yields CDR1 LGHNA and CDR2 YNFKEQ. CDR3 amino acids: CASSQASGGRNTQYF. DNA for the CDR3: TGTGCCAGCAGCCAGGCTAGCGGGGGGCGGAATACGCAGTATTTT.

The V call is TRBV19, the J call TRBJ2-3; tentatively, D is TRBD1 (5 bases). Deletions cut 7 bases from V and 2 bases from J, with 13 bases between. The CDR3 sequence is 14 residues long. CDR1 and CDR2 (germline): LNHDA, SQIVND (reference sequence). The CDR3 is CASTSGPNTDTQYF. The CDR3 region has the DNA TGTGCCAGTACGTCAGGGCCGAACACAGATACGCAGTATTTT.

This clone has just a few counts. This chain uses TRBV13 with TRBJ1-4; no definite D call. The CDR3 is 15 residues long. Trimming cost V 4 bases and J 3 bases, with 12 bases left between them. In germline, CDR1 is PRHDT, CDR2 FYEKMQ (reference sequence). CDR3 region: CASSSLQAANEKLFF. The CDR3 DNA follows: TGTGCCAGCAGCTCCCTGCAGGCAGCTAATGAAAAACTGTTTTTT.

The sample holds many counts of this clone. The chain links TRBV7-2 to TRBJ2-1; TRBD2 is a possible D gene (5 bases). V lost 5 bases, J lost 4 bases, and 12 bases lay in between. CDR1 is SGHTA, CDR2 FQGNSA, per germline. The CDR3 is made up of 14 amino acids. CDR3 bases: TGTGCCAGCAGCCCGGTGTTAGCGTACAATGAGCAGTTCTTC. Translation: CASSPVLAYNEQFF. Supplemented by reference TRBV7-2 and TRBJ2-1, the full variable domain reads GAGVSQSPSNKVTEKGKDVELRCDPISGHTALYWYRQSLGQGLEFLIYFQGNSAPDKSGLPSDRFSAERTGGSVSTLTIQRTQQEDSAVYLCASSPVLAYNEQFFGPGTRLTVL.

The V and J genes are TRBV25-1 and TRBJ1-2, with 9 bases matching TRBD1. The CDR3 totals 13 residues. Germline lookup yields CDR1 MGHDK and CDR2 SYGVNS. Unmatched junction bases numbered 3, after V lost 6 bases and J lost 4 bases. CDR3 nucleotide sequence: TGTGCCAGCAGGGAGACAGGGGGCTATGGCTACACCTTC. Protein product: CASRETGGYGYTF.